The rows below give T cell receptor beta chains drawn from one sample of a study of CD8+CD57+ T cells in acquired aplastic anemia. TCRdb fed the reads into MiXCR, producing one record per CDR3 protein. Of about 180,000 distinct CDR3 sequences listed, 40% to 50% are singletons. Sequencing used sorted CD4+, CD8+, or CD8+CD57+ T cells (not recorded which) from PBMCs. All receptors come from a human donor in good health. Each CDR3 is given without its conserved first and last residue. Fields, in order: V gene, D gene, CDR3 protein. The D gene is left open where the match is weak.

V: TRBV24-1; D: NA; CDR3: ATSVGTDTQY
V: TRBV29-1; D: NA; CDR3: SVELFEGSRGNTIY
V: TRBV7-9; D: TRBD1; CDR3: ASEDRDIYGYT
V: TRBV20-1; D: NA; CDR3: SAGAQGIETQY
V: TRBV2; D: NA; CDR3: ATKGSISYEQY
V: TRBV19; D: TRBD1; CDR3: ASIPGGESSPLH
V: TRBV18; D: NA; CDR3: ASSPDPVSVGNEQF
V: TRBV20-1; D: NA; CDR3: SAPPGGAIGYT
V: TRBV20-1; D: NA; CDR3: SAVFGVQETQY
V: TRBV12-3/TRBV12-4; D: TRBD1; CDR3: ASSFGQGRSYEQY
V: TRBV29-1; D: NA; CDR3: SVEDLGRGNTIY
V: TRBV10-2; D: TRBD1; CDR3: ASSDRDRGYNEQF
V: TRBV24-1; D: NA; CDR3: ATSEVSRETQY
V: TRBV10-2; D: NA; CDR3: ASSERRGAGEETQY
V: TRBV7-2; D: NA; CDR3: ASSLEGHTEAF
V: TRBV7-9; D: TRBD1; CDR3: ASSADRFFGEQY
V: TRBV24-1; D: NA; CDR3: ATSVQGGTDTQY
V: TRBV7-8; D: TRBD2; CDR3: ASSWGLAGDTQY
V: TRBV7-8; D: NA; CDR3: ASSPLGTYITDTQY
V: TRBV19; D: TRBD2; CDR3: ASSHRTSGRVGTDTQY
V: TRBV29-1; D: NA; CDR3: SGWGGGDGYT
V: TRBV15; D: NA; CDR3: ATSHTTGTAGENIQY